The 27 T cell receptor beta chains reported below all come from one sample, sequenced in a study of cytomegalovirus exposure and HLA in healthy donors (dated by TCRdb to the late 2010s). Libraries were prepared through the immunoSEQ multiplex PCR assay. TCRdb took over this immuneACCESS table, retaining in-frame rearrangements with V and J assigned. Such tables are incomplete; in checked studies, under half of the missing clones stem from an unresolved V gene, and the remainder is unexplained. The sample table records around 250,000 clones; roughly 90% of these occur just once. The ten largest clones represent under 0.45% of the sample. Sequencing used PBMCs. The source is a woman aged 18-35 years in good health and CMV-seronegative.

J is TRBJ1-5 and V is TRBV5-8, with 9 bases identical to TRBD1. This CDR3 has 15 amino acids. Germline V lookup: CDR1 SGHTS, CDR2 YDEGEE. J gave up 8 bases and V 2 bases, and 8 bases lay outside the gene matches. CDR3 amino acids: CASSLTGQGSEPQHF. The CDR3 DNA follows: TGTGCCAGCAGCTTAACGGGACAGGGTAGTGAGCCCCAGCATTTT.

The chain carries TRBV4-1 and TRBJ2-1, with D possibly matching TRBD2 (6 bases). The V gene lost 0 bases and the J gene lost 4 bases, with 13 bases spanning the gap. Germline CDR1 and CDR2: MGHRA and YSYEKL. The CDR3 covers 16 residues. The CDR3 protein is CASSQDAGGAYNEQFF. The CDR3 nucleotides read TGCGCCAGCAGCCAAGATGCCGGGGGAGCTTACAATGAGCAGTTCTTC.

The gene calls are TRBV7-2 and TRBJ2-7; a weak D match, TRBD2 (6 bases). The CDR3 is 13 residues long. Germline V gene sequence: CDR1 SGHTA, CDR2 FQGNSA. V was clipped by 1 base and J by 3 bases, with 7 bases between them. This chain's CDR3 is CASSLGGDYEQYF. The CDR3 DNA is TGTGCCAGCAGCTTAGGGGGGGACTACGAGCAGTACTTC.

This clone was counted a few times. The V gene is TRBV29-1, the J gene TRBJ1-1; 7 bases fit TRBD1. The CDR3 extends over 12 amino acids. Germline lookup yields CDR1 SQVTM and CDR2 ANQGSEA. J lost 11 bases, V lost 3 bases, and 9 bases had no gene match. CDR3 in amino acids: CSVDLIGGWAFF. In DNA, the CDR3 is TGCAGCGTTGACTTGATAGGGGGCTGGGCTTTCTTT.

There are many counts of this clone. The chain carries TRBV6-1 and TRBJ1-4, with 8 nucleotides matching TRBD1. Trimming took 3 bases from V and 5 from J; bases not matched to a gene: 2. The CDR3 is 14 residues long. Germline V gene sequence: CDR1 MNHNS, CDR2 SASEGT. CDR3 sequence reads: CASSEGQENEKLFF. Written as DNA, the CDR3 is TGTGCCAGCAGTGAGGGACAGGAAAATGAAAAACTGTTTTTT.

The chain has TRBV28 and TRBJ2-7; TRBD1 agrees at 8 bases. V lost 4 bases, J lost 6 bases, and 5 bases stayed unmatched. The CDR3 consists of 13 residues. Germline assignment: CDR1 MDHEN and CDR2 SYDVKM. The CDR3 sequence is CASSWTGSSEQYV. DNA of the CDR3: TGTGCCAGCAGTTGGACAGGGAGCAGCGAGCAGTACGTC.

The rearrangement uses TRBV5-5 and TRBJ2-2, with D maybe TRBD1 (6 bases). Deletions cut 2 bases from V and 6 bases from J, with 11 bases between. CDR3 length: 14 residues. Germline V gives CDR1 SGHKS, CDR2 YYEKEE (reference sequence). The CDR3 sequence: CASSFWGPAGELFF. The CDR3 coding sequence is TGTGCCAGCAGCTTCTGGGGGCCGGCCGGGGAGCTGTTTTTT.

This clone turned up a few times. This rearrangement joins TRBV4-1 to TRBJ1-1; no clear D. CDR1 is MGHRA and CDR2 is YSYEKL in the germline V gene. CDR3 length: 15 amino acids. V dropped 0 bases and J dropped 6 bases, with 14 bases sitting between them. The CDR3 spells CASSQDGGGGPEAFF. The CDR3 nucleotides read TGCGCCAGCAGCCAAGATGGCGGAGGTGGCCCTGAAGCTTTCTTT.

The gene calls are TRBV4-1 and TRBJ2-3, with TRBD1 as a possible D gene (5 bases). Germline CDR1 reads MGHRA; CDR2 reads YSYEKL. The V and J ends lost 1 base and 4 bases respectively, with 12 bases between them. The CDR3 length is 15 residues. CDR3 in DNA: TGCGCCAGCAGCCAAGGACGGCAGGGCGCAGATACGCAGTATTTT. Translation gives CASSQGRQGADTQYF.

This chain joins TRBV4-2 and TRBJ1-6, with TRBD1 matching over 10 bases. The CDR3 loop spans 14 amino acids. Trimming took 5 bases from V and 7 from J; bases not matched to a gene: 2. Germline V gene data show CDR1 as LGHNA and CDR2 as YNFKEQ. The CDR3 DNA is TGTGCCAGCAGCAGGACAGGGGGAAATTCACCCCTCCACTTT. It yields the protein CASSRTGGNSPLHF.

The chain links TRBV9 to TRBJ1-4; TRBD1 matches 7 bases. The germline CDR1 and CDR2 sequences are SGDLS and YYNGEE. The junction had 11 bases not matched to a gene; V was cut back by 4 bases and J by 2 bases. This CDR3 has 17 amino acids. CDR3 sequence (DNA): TGTGCCAGCAGCTCCCGAGTATCGACAGGGACTAATGAAAAACTGTTTTTT. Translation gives CASSSRVSTGTNEKLFF.

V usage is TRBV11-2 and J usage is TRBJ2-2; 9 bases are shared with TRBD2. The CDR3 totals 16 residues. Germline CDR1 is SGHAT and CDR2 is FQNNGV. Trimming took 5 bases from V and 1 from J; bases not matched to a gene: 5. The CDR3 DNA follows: TGTGCCAGCAGCCCCAGCGGGGGGCGGAACACCGGGGAGCTGTTTTTT. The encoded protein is CASSPSGGRNTGELFF.

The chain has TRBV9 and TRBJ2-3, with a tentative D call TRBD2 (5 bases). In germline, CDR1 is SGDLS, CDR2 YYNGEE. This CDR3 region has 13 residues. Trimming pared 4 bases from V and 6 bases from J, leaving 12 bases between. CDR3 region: CASSTTPGDTQYF. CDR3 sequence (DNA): TGTGCCAGCAGCACCACGCCGGGGGATACGCAGTATTTT.

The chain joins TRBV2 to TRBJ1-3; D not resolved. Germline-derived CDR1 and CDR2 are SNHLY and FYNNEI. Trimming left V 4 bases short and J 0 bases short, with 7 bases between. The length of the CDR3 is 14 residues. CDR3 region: CASSGAFSGNTIYF. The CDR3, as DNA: TGTGCCAGCAGTGGGGCGTTCTCTGGAAACACCATATATTTT. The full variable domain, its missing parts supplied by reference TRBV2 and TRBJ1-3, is EPEVTQTPSHQVTQMGQEVILRCVPISNHLYFYWYRQILGQKVEFLVSFYNNEISEKSEIFDDQFSVERPDGSNFTLKIRSTKLEDSAMYFCASSGAFSGNTIYFGEGSWLTVV.

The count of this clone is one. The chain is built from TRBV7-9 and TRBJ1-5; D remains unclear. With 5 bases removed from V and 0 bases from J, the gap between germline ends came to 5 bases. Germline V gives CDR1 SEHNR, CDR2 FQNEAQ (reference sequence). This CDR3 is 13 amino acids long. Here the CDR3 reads CASSQFSNQPQHF. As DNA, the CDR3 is TGTGCCAGCAGCCAGTTTAGCAATCAGCCCCAGCATTTT. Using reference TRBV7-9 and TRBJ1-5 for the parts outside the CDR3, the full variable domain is DTGVSQNPRHKITKRGQNVTFRCDPISEHNRLYWYRQTLGQGPEFLTYFQNEAQLEKSRLLSDRFSAERPKGSFSTLEIQRTEQGDSAMYLCASSQFSNQPQHFGDGTRLSIL.

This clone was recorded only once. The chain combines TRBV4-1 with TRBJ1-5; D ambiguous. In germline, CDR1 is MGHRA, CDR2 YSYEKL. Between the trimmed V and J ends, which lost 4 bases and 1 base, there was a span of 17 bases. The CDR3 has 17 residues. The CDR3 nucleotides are TGCGCCAGCAGCCTACTATTCACGGGGTTAAGCAATCAGCCCCAGCATTTT. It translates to CASSLLFTGLSNQPQHF.

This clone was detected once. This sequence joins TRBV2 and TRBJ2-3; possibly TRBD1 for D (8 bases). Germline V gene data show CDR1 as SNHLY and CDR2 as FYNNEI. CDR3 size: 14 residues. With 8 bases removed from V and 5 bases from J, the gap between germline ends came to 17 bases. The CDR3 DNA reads TGTGCCAGCTTAAAGCGGGGACAGGAAGATACGCAGTATTTT. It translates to CASLKRGQEDTQYF. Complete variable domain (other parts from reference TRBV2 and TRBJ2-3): EPEVTQTPSHQVTQMGQEVILRCVPISNHLYFYWYRQILGQKVEFLVSFYNNEISEKSEIFDDQFSVERPDGSNFTLKIRSTKLEDSAMYFCASLKRGQEDTQYFGPGTRLTVL.

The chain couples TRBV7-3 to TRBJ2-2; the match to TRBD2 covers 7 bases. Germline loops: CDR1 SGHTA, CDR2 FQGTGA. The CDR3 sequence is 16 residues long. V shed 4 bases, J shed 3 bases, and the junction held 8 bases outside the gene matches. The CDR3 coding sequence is TGTGCCAGCAGCTCCCAGAGGAGCGGGGACACCGGGGAGCTGTTTTTT. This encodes CASSSQRSGDTGELFF. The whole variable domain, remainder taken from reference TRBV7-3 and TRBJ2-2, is GAGVSQTPSNKVTEKGKYVELRCDPISGHTALYWYRQSLGQGPEFLIYFQGTGAADDSGLPNDRFFAVRPEGSVSTLKIQRTERGDSAVYLCASSSQRSGDTGELFFGEGSRLTVL.

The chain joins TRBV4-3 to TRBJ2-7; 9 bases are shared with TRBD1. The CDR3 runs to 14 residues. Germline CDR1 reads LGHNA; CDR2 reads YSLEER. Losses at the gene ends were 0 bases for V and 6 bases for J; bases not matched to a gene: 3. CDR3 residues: CASSQDRTGVEQYF. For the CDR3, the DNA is TGCGCCAGCAGCCAAGACCGGACAGGGGTCGAGCAGTACTTC.

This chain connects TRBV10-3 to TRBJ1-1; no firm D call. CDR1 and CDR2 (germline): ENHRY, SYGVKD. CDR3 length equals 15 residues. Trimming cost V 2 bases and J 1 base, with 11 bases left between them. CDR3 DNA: TGTGCCATCAGTGAGGGTTACATACAGAACACTGAAGCTTTCTTT. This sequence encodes CAISEGYIQNTEAFF.

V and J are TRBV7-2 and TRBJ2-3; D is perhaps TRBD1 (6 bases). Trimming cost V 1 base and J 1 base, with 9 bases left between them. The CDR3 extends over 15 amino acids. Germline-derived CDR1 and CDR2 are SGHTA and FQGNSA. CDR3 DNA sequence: TGTGCCAGCAGCTTAGTACAGGGTCGCACAGATACGCAGTATTTT. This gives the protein CASSLVQGRTDTQYF.

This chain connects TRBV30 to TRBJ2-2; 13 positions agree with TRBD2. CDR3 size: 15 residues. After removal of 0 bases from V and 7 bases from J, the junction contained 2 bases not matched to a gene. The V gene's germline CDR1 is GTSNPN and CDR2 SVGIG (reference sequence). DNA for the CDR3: TGTGCCTGGAGTGTAGGACTAGCGGGGGTCGGGGAGCTGTTTTTT. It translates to CAWSVGLAGVGELFF. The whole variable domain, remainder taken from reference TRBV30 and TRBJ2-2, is SQTIHQWPATLVQPVGSPLSLECTVEGTSNPNLYWYRQAAGRGLQLLFYSVGIGQISSEVPQNLSASRPQDRQFILSSKKLLLSDSGFYLCAWSVGLAGVGELFFGEGSRLTVL.

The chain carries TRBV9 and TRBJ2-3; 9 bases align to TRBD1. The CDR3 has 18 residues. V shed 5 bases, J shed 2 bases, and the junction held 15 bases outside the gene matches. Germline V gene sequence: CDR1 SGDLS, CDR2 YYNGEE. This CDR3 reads CASSQHRLGQGYTDTQYF. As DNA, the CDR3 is TGTGCCAGCAGTCAACACAGACTGGGACAGGGTTACACAGATACGCAGTATTTT.

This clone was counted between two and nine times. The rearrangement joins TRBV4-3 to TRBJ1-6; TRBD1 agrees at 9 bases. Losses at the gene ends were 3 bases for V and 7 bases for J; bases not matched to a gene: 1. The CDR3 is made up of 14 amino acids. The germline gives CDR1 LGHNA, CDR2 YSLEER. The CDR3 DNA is TGCGCCAGCAGCCACGGGACAGGGAATTCACCCCTCCACTTT. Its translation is CASSHGTGNSPLHF.

CDR3 in amino acids: CASSELVGQSSYEQYV. The CDR3 DNA sequence: TGTGCCAGCAGTGAATTAGTGGGACAGAGCTCCTACGAGCAGTACGTC. The genes are TRBV2 and TRBJ2-7; 7 bases are a match to TRBD1. V gave up 2 bases and J gave up 0 bases; unmatched junction bases: 7. The CDR3 is 16 amino acids. Germline-derived CDR1 and CDR2 are SNHLY and FYNNEI.

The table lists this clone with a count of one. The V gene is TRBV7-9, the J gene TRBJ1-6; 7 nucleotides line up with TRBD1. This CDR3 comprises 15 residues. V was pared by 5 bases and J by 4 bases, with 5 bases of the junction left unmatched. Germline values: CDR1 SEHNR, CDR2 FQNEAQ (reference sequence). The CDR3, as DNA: TGTGCCAGCAGCGACTTGGGACAGTATAATTCACCCCTCCACTTT. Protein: CASSDLGQYNSPLHF.

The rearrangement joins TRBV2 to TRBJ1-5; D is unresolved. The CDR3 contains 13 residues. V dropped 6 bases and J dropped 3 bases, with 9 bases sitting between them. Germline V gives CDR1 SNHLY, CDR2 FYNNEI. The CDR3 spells CASSAAINQPQHF. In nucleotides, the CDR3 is TGTGCCAGCAGCGCCGCGATCAATCAGCCCCAGCATTTT.